These 22 T cell receptor beta chains originate from one sample sequenced in a study of cytomegalovirus exposure and HLA in healthy donors. Primers: 60 Vbeta forward and 13 Jbeta reverse. This table comes from immunoSEQ multiplex PCR, and its TCRdb copy is limited to in-frame clones, with some not included. Of about 250,000 clones listed, more than 70% are singletons. The sample consisted of PBMCs. The receptors were gathered from a boy aged 5-17 years in good health and CMV-seronegative.

In DNA, the CDR3 is TGTGCCAGCAGCCCCCTCCGGGACTCCTCCTACGAGCAGTACTTC. It encodes CASSPLRDSSYEQYF. This chain joins TRBV5-6 and TRBJ2-7, with D maybe TRBD2 (6 bases). The ends were cut back, 4 bases at V and 0 bases at J, with 14 bases in the middle. CDR1 and CDR2 (germline): SGHDT, YYEEEE. The CDR3 contains 15 residues.

The chain couples TRBV5-1 to TRBJ1-3; 9 nucleotides align to TRBD1. V gave up 6 bases and J gave up 2 bases; unmatched junction bases: 6. This CDR3 contains 15 residues. CDR1 is SGHRS and CDR2 is YFSETQ in the germline V gene. CDR3 amino acids: CASKSRTGAGNTIYF. CDR3 nucleotides: TGCGCCAGCAAATCAAGGACAGGGGCTGGAAACACCATATATTTT.

The V call is TRBV4-2, the J call TRBJ1-4, with TRBD1 matching 9 bases. Germline CDR1 is LGHNA and CDR2 is YNFKEQ. The CDR3 has 15 amino acids. V dropped 1 base and J dropped 7; count of bases not matched to a gene: 4. The CDR3 region has the DNA TGTGCCAGCAGCCAAGGGGGGACAGGGTCTGAAAAACTGTTTTTT. Protein: CASSQGGTGSEKLFF.

CDR3 loop: CASSSGTGSRGYTF. The DNA for the CDR3 is TGTGCCAGCAGCTCTGGGACAGGGAGTCGGGGCTACACCTTC. The rearrangement uses TRBV11-3 and TRBJ1-2, with 9 bases that match TRBD1. The CDR3 length is 14 residues. The germline V gene has CDR1 SGHNT and CDR2 YENEEA. V lost 4 bases and J lost 8; bases outside the gene matches: 8.

V and J are TRBV6-5 and TRBJ2-7, with D maybe TRBD2 (5 bases). V was cut by 0 bases and J by 5 bases, with 8 bases left in between. CDR1 and CDR2 from the germline V gene are MNHEY and SVGAGI. The CDR3 covers 13 residues. The CDR3 sequence is CASSYSGSNEQYF. In DNA form, the CDR3 reads TGTGCCAGCAGTTACTCGGGGAGCAACGAGCAGTACTTC.

The rearrangement joins TRBV5-1 to TRBJ1-2; 8 bases fit TRBD1. CDR1 SGHRS and CDR2 YFSETQ come from the germline V gene. V lost 4 bases to trimming and J lost 0 bases; unmatched junction nucleotides: 2. CDR3 length: 14 residues. The CDR3 region is CASSQDRANYGYTF. CDR3 bases: TGCGCCAGCAGCCAGGACAGGGCTAACTATGGCTACACCTTC.

This clone has a single count. The rearrangement links TRBV2 to TRBJ2-5; TRBD1 matches 8 bases. CDR1 SNHLY and CDR2 FYNNEI come from the germline V gene. This CDR3 is built from 15 residues. J gave up 5 bases and V 4 bases, and 9 bases lay outside the gene matches. In DNA, the CDR3 is TGTGCCAGCAGTGCCCGGACAGGGTCTGGGGAGACCCAGTACTTC. It encodes CASSARTGSGETQYF.

The rearrangement joins TRBV19 to TRBJ2-6, with 7 bases identical to TRBD1. The J segment lost 0 bases and the V segment lost 4 bases, leaving 6 bases of the junction unmatched. Germline CDR1 LNHDA, CDR2 SQIVND (reference sequence). There are 17 residues in the CDR3. DNA of the CDR3: TGTGCCAGTAGTAGCCCGGGACAGCCCTCTGGGGCCAACGTCCTGACTTTC. It encodes CASSSPGQPSGANVLTF.

The chain uses TRBV11-3 and TRBJ1-1; D may be TRBD1 (5 bases). CDR1 SGHNT and CDR2 YENEEA come from the germline V gene. Trimming took off 1 base at V and 7 bases at J, with 10 bases between the two ends. CDR3 length: 13 amino acids. DNA for the CDR3: TGTGCCAGCAGCTTAGTCTGGGGGGGTGAAGCTTTCTTT. Protein sequence: CASSLVWGGEAFF.

V is TRBV10-3 and J is TRBJ2-3; 11 bases are shared with TRBD1. The CDR3 consists of 14 residues. Germline V gene sequence: CDR1 ENHRY, CDR2 SYGVKD. Germline trimming cut 6 bases from V and 4 bases from J; bases unmatched to any gene: 3. The CDR3 region has the DNA TGTGCCATCAGACCGGGACAGGGGGCAGATACGCAGTATTTT. This sequence encodes CAIRPGQGADTQYF.

The J gene is TRBJ2-7, the V gene TRBV6-6; TRBD2 matches at 11 bases. The CDR3 covers 16 residues. The trim removed 6 bases at V and 7 bases at J, leaving 14 bases unmatched. The germline V gene has CDR1 MNHNY and CDR2 SVGAGI (reference sequence). The CDR3 protein is CASSSWGTSGFVEQYF. The CDR3 nucleotides are TGTGCCAGCAGCAGTTGGGGGACTAGCGGATTCGTGGAGCAGTACTTC.

The chain joins TRBV7-2 to TRBJ2-5; 9 nucleotides align to TRBD1. The CDR3 loop spans 13 amino acids. Germline values: CDR1 SGHTA, CDR2 FQGNSA. Trimming cost V 8 bases and J 5 bases; bases outside gene matches: 6. In DNA, the CDR3 is TGTGCCAGCGGAAAACAGGGGGCTGAGACCCAGTACTTC. Amino acids: CASGKQGAETQYF.

The chain is built from TRBV6-1 and TRBJ1-4; D not certain. The CDR3 is made up of 15 amino acids. Germline V gives CDR1 MNHNS, CDR2 SASEGT. The V end lost 7 bases, the J end lost 5 bases, and 17 bases lay between the germline ends. CDR3 residues: CASKVGGGLNEKLFF. In DNA form, the CDR3 reads TGTGCCAGCAAGGTCGGAGGAGGCCTAAATGAAAAACTGTTTTTT.

The V call is TRBV5-6, the J call TRBJ2-5; 8 positions agree with TRBD1. The V and J ends lost 0 bases and 2 bases, in that order; junction bases with no gene match: 0. Germline CDR1 SGHDT, CDR2 YYEEEE. This CDR3 comprises 14 residues. CDR3 region: CASSLGDRQETQYF. The DNA for the CDR3 is TGTGCCAGCAGCTTGGGGGACAGGCAAGAGACCCAGTACTTC.

This chain joins TRBV9 and TRBJ2-7, with 8 nucleotides matching TRBD2. Germline-derived CDR1 and CDR2 are SGDLS and YYNGEE. This CDR3 contains 14 residues. Trimming took 5 bases from V and 0 from J; bases not matched to a gene: 4. As DNA, the CDR3 is TGTGCCAGCAGTAAAGCGGGAGACTCCTACGAGCAGTACTTC. It yields the protein CASSKAGDSYEQYF.

The chain couples TRBV10-2 to TRBJ2-5; 7 bases are a match to TRBD2. Germline CDR1 and CDR2: WSHSY and SAAADI. V shed 0 bases and J 5 bases; nucleotides not matched to a gene: 12. CDR3 size: 17 residues. Here the CDR3 DNA reads TGCGCCAGCAGTGAGTCGATGTGGGAGGGCCGAAAGGAGACCCAGTACTTC. It yields the protein CASSESMWEGRKETQYF.

V usage is TRBV4-2 and J usage is TRBJ2-7; D uncertain. V lost 0 bases to trimming and J lost 5 bases, with 5 bases between them. Germline lookup yields CDR1 LGHNA and CDR2 YNFKEQ. There are 12 residues in the CDR3. The CDR3 DNA is TGTGCCAGCAGCCAAGATCGAGACGAGCAGTACTTC. Protein sequence: CASSQDRDEQYF.

This clone has a handful of counts. The chain joins TRBV6-1 to TRBJ1-5; 11 bases align to TRBD1. Per germline, CDR1 MNHNS and CDR2 SASEGT. Trimming removed 4 bases from V and 7 bases from J; junction bases left unmatched: 3. The CDR3 contains 14 residues. CDR3 amino acids: CASSVGTGGQPQHF. CDR3 bases: TGTGCCAGCAGTGTTGGGACAGGGGGACAGCCCCAGCATTTT.

V is TRBV2 and J is TRBJ1-6, with 8 nucleotides matching TRBD1. Germline V gene sequence: CDR1 SNHLY, CDR2 FYNNEI. V lost 2 bases and J lost 6; bases outside the gene matches: 3. The CDR3 covers 15 residues. For the CDR3, the DNA is TGTGCCAGCAGTGAATTCGGACAGGGTAATTCACCCCTCCACTTT. This translates into CASSEFGQGNSPLHF.

This clone was picked up a small number of times. V and J are TRBV10-3 and TRBJ1-1, with unresolved D. This CDR3 is 15 amino acids long. Germline V gene data show CDR1 as ENHRY and CDR2 as SYGVKD. Trimming took off 3 bases at V and 8 bases at J, with 19 bases between the two ends. The CDR3 DNA reads as TGTGCCATCAGTGACCAAGACATCGCAGGAGGGGAAGCTTTCTTT. Protein product: CAISDQDIAGGEAFF.

The chain couples TRBV27 to TRBJ1-5, with unresolved D. Germline assignment: CDR1 MNHEY and CDR2 SMNVEV (reference sequence). The CDR3 consists of 13 residues. V was trimmed by 2 bases and J by 5 bases, leaving 7 bases between them. CDR3 sequence (DNA): TGTGCCAGCAGTTTAATGGCAGATCAGCCCCAGCATTTT. Translating gives CASSLMADQPQHF.

Only a few counts were recorded for this clone. At one end, the junction sequence differs from germline, possibly due to a read error. The rearrangement uses TRBV7-9 and TRBJ1-6; TRBD1 aligns across 9 bases. The CDR3 has 16 residues. CDR1 and CDR2 (germline): SEHNR, FQNEAQ (reference sequence). The CDR3 region is CSSSFLWTGANSPLHF. The CDR3 DNA is TGTTCCAGCAGCTTCCTATGGACAGGGGCAAATTCACCCCTCCACTTT.